This TCR beta chain was found in a study of blood T cells in healthy people across ages (dated by TCRdb to the mid-2010s). General notes on the study: In model experiments, template switching captured roughly one uniquely barcoded TCR beta cDNA molecule for every two T cells. To avoid experimental bias, donors of different ages were distributed randomly across sequencing lanes. Four age groups were formed from the donors: young (average roughly 15 years), middle-aged (around 40), aged (62) and long-lived (roughly 81). For two donors (one aged 18 to 30 and one aged 80 or older), the study analyzed two additional independent replicas of 1 million unique cDNA reads from the same blood draw. The study measured age-related changes in TCR beta repertoire diversity using deep sequencing normalized with unique cDNA molecular identifiers.

This clonotype was observed a handful of times. Its antigen is unknown. No much larger clonotype is one base removed from it; base qualities were not supplied. The CDR3 goes from the cysteine to the phenylalanine over 11 residues. Only the CDR3 DNA stays, 33 bases, in frame from base 1. According to the germline V gene, CDR1 reads SGHRS and CDR2 reads YFSETQ. The germline V end is reduced by 9 bases and the J end by 6 bases; junction bases left unmatched: 3. The receptor library was made with 5' RACE. Sequencing relied on an Illumina HiSeq 2500. A second PCR of about 7 to 12 cycles was run with a J-beta primer mix and a sample-barcoded 5' primer. A template-switch 5' adaptor carrying 12 random nucleotides introduced a unique molecular identifier onto each TCR beta cDNA molecule. Each sample yielded at least 3 million CDR3-containing paired-end reads. First-strand cDNA synthesis was performed from all RNA using the Mint cDNA synthesis kit, with priming by a TRBC-specific oligonucleotide. After uracil-DNA glycosylase treatment, a first 18-cycle PCR used universal primers M1SS and BC2_uni_R on all cDNA. The authors' analysis ran thus. For normalization, 1 million high-quality reads, each with a distinct molecular identifier, were randomly selected from each sample. Instead of being binned into consensus sequences, reads that shared molecular identifiers were thrown out. CDR3 identification, clonotype clustering and error correction used MiTCR with a Q25 quality threshold and the strictest error-elimination algorithm. A nonparametric unseen species model with Euler transformation was used to estimate lower-bound total TCR beta diversity. In TCRdb, the public reads were trimmed at Q25 with fastp and aligned with MiXCR, with productive beta chains retained. Each entry merges the rows of one CDR3 protein and shows their most common DNA and genes. Clone size and V and J calls follow TCRdb, not the original study. Within this sample are over 500,000 distinct CDR3 sequences, with roughly half of them counted one time only. The leading ten clones occupy 13% of the sample.

Study-level results and caveats: Because the CMV infection status of the donors was unknown, age-related changes in expanded clonotypes may potentially have been confounded. Estimates of total diversity from one million sequenced T cells were regarded as lower bounds and underestimates. Observed TCR beta diversity per million T cells fell roughly linearly with age, and a significant reduction was already apparent by age about 36. A strong correlation was found between observed TCR beta diversity and the percentage of naive T cells measured by flow cytometry. Conclusive comparison of naive and antigen-experienced compartments was prevented by the profiling of bulk unsorted PBMCs. The long-lived group showed more naive CD4+ T cells, fewer expanded clones and increased TCR diversity than the aged group, suggesting age selection.

Systemically healthy Caucasian individuals from Russia, 35 to 50 in total and aged about 6 to 100 years, were included as donors. Each donor gave roughly 11 milliliters of peripheral blood, drawn into EDTA-treated Vacutainer tubes. Ficoll-Paque density-gradient centrifugation was used to isolate PBMCs, with at least 7 million per sample. Total RNA, at least 6 micrograms per sample, was extracted from PBMCs with Trizol reagent. For every donor, flow cytometry on a PBMC aliquot measured the percentage of naive CD45RAhigh/CD27high T cells. The TCR comes from a woman aged 80 or over in good health. What was sequenced was blood. Recombination linked TRBV5-1 to TRBJ2-1; a stretch of 7 junction bases matches TRBD1. The nucleotide sequence is given as TGCGCCACCAGACAGGGCAATGAGCAGTTCTTC. Its protein reads: CATRQGNEQFF.